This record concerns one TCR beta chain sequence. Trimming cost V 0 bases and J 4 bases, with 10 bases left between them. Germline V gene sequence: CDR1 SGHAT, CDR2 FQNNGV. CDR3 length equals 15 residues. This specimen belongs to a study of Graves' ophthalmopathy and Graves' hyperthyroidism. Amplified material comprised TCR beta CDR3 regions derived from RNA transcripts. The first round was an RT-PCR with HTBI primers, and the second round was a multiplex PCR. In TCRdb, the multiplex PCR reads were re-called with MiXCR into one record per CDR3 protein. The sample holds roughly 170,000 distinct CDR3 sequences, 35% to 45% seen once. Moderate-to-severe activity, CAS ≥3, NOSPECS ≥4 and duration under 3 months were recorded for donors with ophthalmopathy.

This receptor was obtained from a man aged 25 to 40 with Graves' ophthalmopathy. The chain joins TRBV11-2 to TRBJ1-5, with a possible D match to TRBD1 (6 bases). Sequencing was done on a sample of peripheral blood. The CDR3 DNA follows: TGTGCCAGCAGCTTAGATGGACAGCCTAATCAGCCCCAGCATTTT. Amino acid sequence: CASSLDGQPNQPQHF.